The rows below give T cell receptor beta chains drawn from one sample of a study of T cells in Graves' hyperthyroidism and ophthalmopathy. From the multiplex PCR reads, TCRdb called clonotypes with MiXCR, one entry per CDR3 protein. The data hold roughly 660,000 distinct CDR3 sequences, with approximately 15% observed a single time. Specimen: blood. The receptor set was obtained from a man aged 50-60 years with Graves' hyperthyroidism. CDR3s include the opening cysteine and the closing phenylalanine or tryptophan. The D gene is left open where the match is weak. Size values are once, few and many counts, or a class for expanded clones, and some rows have none.

clone size	D gene	V gene	J gene	CDR3 protein	CDR3 DNA
few	-	TRBV28	TRBJ2-2	CASSPPQAKAGELFF	TGTGCCAGCAGTCCCCCCCAAGCGAAGGCCGGGGAGCTGTTTTTT
many	-	TRBV6-5	TRBJ2-2	CASSYPRDTGELFF	TGTGCCAGCAGTTACCCACGGGACACCGGGGAGCTGTTTTTT
many	-	TRBV6-2/TRBV6-3	TRBJ2-7	CASSYRGKENSYEQYF	TGTGCCAGCAGTTACAGGGGGAAAGAAAACTCCTACGAGCAGTACTTC
many	-	TRBV12-3/TRBV12-4	TRBJ2-7	CASSLGDRSQYYEQYF	TGTGCCAGCAGTTTGGGGGACCGATCCCAGTACTACGAGCAGTACTTC
-	TRBD1	TRBV28	TRBJ2-4	CASSPWTGGSRNIQYF	TGTGCCAGCAGTCCGTGGACAGGGGGCTCCAGAAACATTCAGTACTTC
many	-	TRBV6-2/TRBV6-3	TRBJ1-2	CASSSAGQAVPGYTF	TGTGCCAGCAGTTCTGCGGGACAAGCTGTCCCTGGCTACACCTTC
many	-	TRBV29-1	TRBJ2-6	CSVARDAGANVLTF	TGCAGCGTTGCCAGAGACGCTGGGGCCAACGTCCTGACTTTC
-	-	TRBV12-3/TRBV12-4	TRBJ2-2	CASSFKGTVTGELFF	TGTGCCAGCAGTTTTAAGGGGACGGTTACCGGGGAGCTGTTTTTT
-	-	TRBV7-9	TRBJ2-1	CASTKSESSYNEQFF	TGTGCCAGCACCAAATCGGAGAGCTCCTACAATGAGCAGTTCTTC
many	-	TRBV9	TRBJ1-4	CASSLQRVATNEKLFF	TGTGCCAGCAGCCTCCAGCGGGTTGCAACTAATGAAAAACTGTTTTTT
few	TRBD2	TRBV6-2/TRBV6-3	TRBJ2-1	CASSYSRQRERNEQFF	TGTGCCAGCAGTTACTCGAGGCAGCGGGAGAGGAATGAGCAGTTCTTC
few	TRBD2	TRBV3-1	TRBJ2-1	CASSQATSGFDEQFF	TGTGCCAGCAGCCAAGCCACTAGCGGGTTCGATGAGCAGTTCTTC
few	TRBD2	TRBV9	TRBJ2-3	CASSVASSGRTDTQYF	TGTGCCAGCAGCGTAGCATCTAGCGGGCGCACAGATACGCAGTATTTT
many	TRBD2	TRBV20-1	TRBJ2-2	CSAPKGRADTGELFF	TGCAGTGCCCCTAAGGGGAGGGCCGATACCGGGGAGCTGTTTTTT
many	-	TRBV27	TRBJ1-1	CASSLQGVYTEAFF	TGTGCCAGCAGTTTACAGGGCGTTTATACTGAAGCTTTCTTT
many	TRBD2	TRBV28	TRBJ2-3	CASSSPAGTSGKRDTQYF	TGTGCCAGCAGTTCCCCGGCTGGGACTAGCGGGAAAAGAGATACGCAGTATTTT
few	-	TRBV6-1	TRBJ2-3	CASSERQGWTDTQYF	TGTGCCAGCAGTGAAAGGCAGGGATGGACAGATACGCAGTATTTT
many	-	TRBV12-3/TRBV12-4	TRBJ1-2	CASSLGQGVMGYTF	TGTGCCAGCAGTTTAGGGCAGGGAGTAATGGGCTACACCTTC
many	-	TRBV7-9	TRBJ2-1	CASSATLGRTGTYNEQFF	TGTGCCAGCAGCGCAACCCTCGGACGAACCGGAACCTACAATGAGCAGTTCTTC
many	TRBD1	TRBV18	TRBJ1-4	CASSQGDLKLFF	TGTGCCAGCTCTCAGGGGGATCTAAAACTGTTTTTT
many	TRBD2	TRBV20-1	TRBJ2-1	CSARDSGRATYNEQFF	TGCAGTGCTAGAGATAGCGGGAGGGCCACATACAATGAGCAGTTCTTC
-	TRBD2	TRBV30	TRBJ2-3	CAWGTSGISDTQYF	TGTGCCTGGGGGACTAGCGGGATCAGCGATACGCAGTATTTT
-	-	TRBV24-1	TRBJ2-5	CATSDGRVATQYF	TGTGCCACCAGTGATGGCAGGGTAGCGACCCAGTACTTC
-	-	TRBV20-1	TRBJ1-6	CSALQGSGLRSPLHF	TGCAGTGCTCTACAGGGAAGTGGGCTTAGGTCACCCCTCCACTTT
many	TRBD1	TRBV27	TRBJ2-7	CASSPDRVRKQYF	TGTGCCAGCAGTCCCGACAGGGTAAGGAAGCAGTACTTC
few	-	TRBV24-1	TRBJ2-3	CATSGSVGTDTQYF	TGTGCCACCAGTGGGAGTGTGGGCACAGATACGCAGTATTTT
few	-	TRBV30	TRBJ2-2	CAWSRDGELFF	TGTGCCTGGAGTCGTGACGGGGAGCTGTTTTTT
few	TRBD1	TRBV3-1	TRBJ1-2	CASSPDSAYRGGYTF	TGTGCCAGCAGCCCTGACAGCGCTTACAGGGGTGGCTACACCTTC
few	-	TRBV28	TRBJ2-7	CASPGTRTYEQYF	TGTGCCAGCCCCGGGACACGGACCTACGAGCAGTACTTC
-	TRBD2	TRBV28	TRBJ2-3	CASSLLAGDETDTQYF	TGTGCCAGCAGTCTACTAGCGGGAGACGAAACAGATACGCAGTATTTT
-	TRBD2	TRBV10-3	TRBJ2-7	CAISERNRGLAAYEQYF	TGTGCCATCAGTGAGCGTAACAGGGGACTAGCGGCCTACGAGCAGTACTTC
many	-	TRBV27	TRBJ2-1	CASSLIFLVGQTTPFGMNEQFF	TGTGCCAGCAGTTTAATTTTCCTAGTTGGACAGACCACCCCATTCGGCATGAATGAGCAGTTCTTC
-	-	TRBV28	TRBJ2-1	CASSNAGDSLTYNEQFF	TGTGCCAGCAGCAATGCAGGGGATTCCTTAACCTACAATGAGCAGTTCTTC
many	-	TRBV28	TRBJ2-7	CASSLVVGFFSYEQYF	TGTGCCAGCAGTTTAGTAGTGGGGTTTTTCTCCTACGAGCAGTACTTC
few	-	TRBV4-3	TRBJ2-6	CASSQAGIRTSGANVLTF	TGCGCCAGCAGCCAAGCCGGGATCAGAACATCTGGGGCCAACGTCCTGACTTTC
-	-	TRBV19	TRBJ1-5	CAVRQRDGNQPQHF	TGTGCCGTACGCCAAAGGGATGGCAATCAGCCCCAGCATTTT
many	TRBD2	TRBV28	TRBJ2-5	CASSRDLAGELGTQYF	TGTGCCAGCAGCCGAGACCTAGCGGGAGAACTAGGGACCCAGTACTTC
few	-	TRBV20-1	TRBJ2-1	CSALRLGGIDEQFF	TGCAGTGCTCTCAGACTAGGGGGGATAGATGAGCAGTTCTTC
many	-	TRBV29-1	TRBJ2-7	CSVAGQSEQYF	TGCAGCGTTGCAGGTCAGAGCGAGCAGTACTTC
-	TRBD1	TRBV20-1	TRBJ2-1	CSAPPGQILLEPYNEQFF	TGCAGTGCTCCCCCGGGACAGATTTTGCTGGAACCCTACAATGAGCAGTTCTTC
few	-	TRBV30	TRBJ1-1	CAWSWMNTEAFF	TGTGCCTGGAGTTGGATGAACACTGAAGCTTTCTTT
many	TRBD2	TRBV28	TRBJ2-3	CASSFPLGRGLAGGSLNTDTQYF	TGTGCCAGCAGTTTTCCCCTTGGACGTGGGCTAGCGGGAGGGTCCCTAAACACAGATACGCAGTATTTT
many	-	TRBV6-1	TRBJ1-1	CASRWTAMNTEAFF	TGTGCCAGCAGATGGACAGCAATGAACACTGAAGCTTTCTTT
many	-	TRBV20-1	TRBJ2-5	CSVSYAGETQYF	TGCAGTGTTTCATACGCCGGTGAGACCCAGTACTTC
many	TRBD2	TRBV27	TRBJ2-7	CASSPTSGWSYEQYF	TGTGCCAGCAGTCCTACTAGCGGGTGGAGCTACGAGCAGTACTTC
-	TRBD1	TRBV29-1	TRBJ1-5	CSVATGGADQPQHF	TGCAGCGTTGCTACAGGGGGCGCAGATCAGCCCCAGCATTTT
-	-	TRBV18	TRBJ1-2	CASSQTELNYGYTF	TGTGCCAGCTCACAGACAGAACTTAACTATGGCTACACCTTC
many	TRBD1	TRBV20-1	TRBJ2-6	CSARVGQLSGANVLTF	TGCAGTGCTAGAGTGGGACAGCTCTCTGGGGCCAACGTCCTGACTTTC
many	TRBD1	TRBV7-8	TRBJ2-4	CASSLGWTGNEAKNIQYF	TGTGCCAGCAGCTTAGGGTGGACAGGGAATGAGGCCAAAAACATTCAGTACTTC
few	-	TRBV10-1	TRBJ2-3	CASSDGGGRRDLTDTQYF	TGCGCCAGCAGTGATGGTGGGGGACGGCGGGACCTCACAGATACGCAGTATTTT
few	TRBD1	TRBV28	TRBJ2-5	CASSFYRGDRETQYF	TGTGCCAGCAGTTTTTACAGGGGGGATCGAGAGACCCAGTACTTC
-	TRBD2	TRBV14	TRBJ2-2	CTSSQAPGRLAGGARTGELFF	TGTACCAGCAGCCAAGCCCCAGGGAGACTAGCGGGAGGTGCGCGCACCGGGGAGCTGTTTTTT
many	TRBD1	TRBV6-2/TRBV6-3	TRBJ1-1	CASSPGQGNYNTEAFF	TGTGCCAGCAGTCCGGGACAGGGCAATTACAACACTGAAGCTTTCTTT
-	TRBD1	TRBV7-6	TRBJ1-2	CASSGTGGDYGYTF	TGTGCCAGCAGCGGTACAGGGGGCGACTATGGCTACACCTTC
few	-	TRBV12-3/TRBV12-4	TRBJ2-1	CASSFPLFRGEQFF	TGTGCCAGCAGTTTTCCCCTTTTCCGGGGGGAGCAGTTCTTC
-	-	TRBV30	TRBJ2-7	CAGTSSYEQYF	TGTGCCGGGACCAGCTCCTACGAGCAGTACTTC
many	-	TRBV27	TRBJ2-1	CASSSRITSYNEQFF	TGTGCCAGCAGTTCCCGTATTACCTCCTACAATGAGCAGTTCTTC